This T cell receptor beta chain is drawn from a study of metastatic and nonmetastatic thyroid tumors. About the research overall: It was across blood and tumor or nodule tissue from malignant and benign thyroid patients that repertoires were compared. General study points: Relative to benign nodules, malignant thyroid tumors were reportedly characterized by significantly elevated TCR beta diversity in blood and tumor.

How the authors handled the data: What underpinned the distant-metastasis classifier for papillary thyroid cancer was the set of CDR3 differences across clinicopathological groups. TCRdb re-analyzed the PCR reads using MiXCR. None of the V and J calls come from the authors' own analysis; TCRdb made them. The table has approximately 37,000 clones, 21% seen once; the top ten hold 2.5% to 3.5%. Each patient went into thyroid surgery without having received any treatment. CDR3 length: 14 residues. The germline V gene encodes CDR1 LNHDA and CDR2 SQIVND (reference sequence). The V and J ends lost 6 bases and 0 bases respectively, with 9 bases between them. As regards this clone: What it binds is not known.

The sequencing input was tumor tissue. This clonotype originated in a male donor with papillary thyroid cancer or a benign thyroid nodule (not recorded which). Some clones in this sample may be carry-over from other donors' samples. The chain has TRBV19 and TRBJ1-3; D is ambiguous. CDR3 amino acids: CASRGVSSGNTIYF. As DNA, the CDR3 is TGTGCCAGTAGGGGAGTGAGCTCTGGAAACACCATATATTTT.